The 13 T cell receptor beta chains reported below all come from one sample, sequenced in a study of blood T cells in healthy people across ages. Then a second PCR, running about 6 to 12 cycles, was carried out with a sample-barcoded 5' primer and a J-beta primer mix. From the 5' RACE reads, TCRdb called clonotypes with MiXCR, one entry per CDR3 protein. The sample comprises about 940,000 distinct CDR3 sequences, around 46% of which are singletons, and over 10% rests with the top ten. The source material was blood. These TCRs come from a young man in good health.

This clonotype occurred a few times. The CDR3 DNA sequence: TGTGCCAGCAGCTTGGATAAAGGTGAGCAGTTCTTC. Residues: CASSLDKGEQFF. V and J are TRBV7-3 and TRBJ2-1; D unresolved. Looked up from germline, CDR1 is SGHTA and CDR2 is FQGTGA. Trimming took 3 bases from V and 9 from J, leaving 9 bases between them. The CDR3 length is 12 residues.

A note on this clonotype: This may come from a read error, since a much larger clone is one base off. This chain uses TRBV20-1 with TRBJ2-7; D might be TRBD2 (5 bases). This CDR3 is 14 amino acids long. V was cut by 6 bases and J by 2 bases, with 17 bases left in between. Germline CDR1 reads DFQATT; CDR2 reads SNEGSKA (reference sequence). CDR3 protein: CSAPGGLPPYEQYF. CDR3 DNA: TGCAGTGCCCCCGGTGGACTTCCCCCCTACGAGCAGTACTTC.

A few counts support this clonotype. This chain links TRBV7-2 with TRBJ1-5; D perhaps matches TRBD1 (6 bases). The CDR3 length is 14 residues. Trimming took 4 bases from V and 1 from J, leaving 8 bases between them. Germline V lookup: CDR1 SGHTA, CDR2 FQGNSA. The CDR3 DNA is TGTGCCAGCAGCTCAGGACAGAGCAATCAGCCCCAGCATTTT. Residues: CASSSGQSNQPQHF.

In its sample, this clonotype was seen a few times. The chain links TRBV6-1 to TRBJ2-3; 8 bases align to TRBD2. The CDR3 runs to 16 residues. The V gene end was trimmed by 1 base and the J gene end by 1 base; junction bases not matched to a gene: 4. From germline, CDR1 is MNHNS and CDR2 SASEGT. The chain's CDR3 is CASSEVGSGGTDTQYF. The CDR3 bases are TGTGCCAGCAGTGAAGTTGGTAGCGGGGGCACAGATACGCAGTATTTT.

This clonotype was found once. The chain is built from TRBV11-2 and TRBJ2-1, with 10 bases matching TRBD2. CDR3 size: 12 residues. Germline V CDR1 and CDR2: SGHAT, FQNNGV. Trimming cost V 2 bases and J 15 bases; bases outside gene matches: 4. CDR3 sequence reads: CASSLTTSGWFF. The CDR3 DNA follows: TGTGCCAGCAGCTTAACGACTAGCGGGTGGTTCTTC.

The chain combines TRBV28 with TRBJ2-3; 8 bases agree with TRBD2. Germline V gene data show CDR1 as MDHEN and CDR2 as SYDVKM. CDR3 length: 16 amino acids. The V and J ends lost 4 bases and 4 bases, in that order; junction bases with no gene match: 10. This CDR3 reads CASSYRGGPQSDTQYF. The CDR3 nucleotides are TGTGCCAGCAGTTACCGGGGGGGGCCTCAGTCAGATACGCAGTATTTT. The entire variable domain, with the rest obtained from reference TRBV28 and TRBJ2-3, is as follows: DVKVTQSSRYLVKRTGEKVFLECVQDMDHENMFWYRQDPGLGLRLIYFSYDVKMKEKGDIPEGYSVSREKKERFSLILESASTNQTSMYLCASSYRGGPQSDTQYFGPGTRLTVL.

V gene TRBV6-1 combines with J gene TRBJ2-3; D is undetermined. Germline-derived CDR1 and CDR2 are MNHNS and SASEGT. The CDR3 sequence is 16 residues long. Deletions cut 6 bases from V and 2 bases from J, with 18 bases between. CDR3: CASRESIAKLTDTQYF. DNA of the CDR3: TGTGCCAGCAGGGAATCAATTGCGAAGCTCACAGATACGCAGTATTTT.

The rearrangement links TRBV20-1 to TRBJ2-7, with 13 bases identical to TRBD2. CDR3 length equals 16 residues. Germline V lookup: CDR1 DFQATT, CDR2 SNEGSKA (reference sequence). V lost 4 bases and J lost 0; bases outside the gene matches: 6. The CDR3 region has the DNA TGCAGTGCTACCGGGACTAGCGGGGAGAGCTCCTACGAGCAGTACTTC. Its protein product is CSATGTSGESSYEQYF.

This clonotype was detected a few times. The gene calls are TRBV6-2 or TRBV6-3 and TRBJ1-5, with 9 bases aligning to TRBD1. The V gene's germline CDR1 is MNHEY and CDR2 SVGEGT. After removal of 6 bases from V and 5 bases from J, the junction contained 8 bases not matched to a gene. The CDR3 extends over 15 amino acids. The CDR3 DNA sequence: TGTGCCAGCAGCCCGGGACAGGGACCATATCAGCCCCAGCATTTT. It translates to CASSPGQGPYQPQHF.

The chain combines TRBV7-9 with TRBJ2-5, with 13 bases matching TRBD2. The CDR3 runs 20 residues. J lost 1 base, V lost 1 base, and 12 bases had no gene match. In germline, CDR1 is SEHNR, CDR2 FQNEAQ (reference sequence). The CDR3 is CASSLVGEGTSGAIQETQYF. DNA of the CDR3: TGTGCCAGCAGCTTAGTAGGAGAGGGGACTAGCGGGGCCATCCAAGAGACCCAGTACTTC.

This sequence joins TRBV5-6 and TRBJ2-7; unclear D gene. This CDR3 contains 15 residues. V was clipped by 2 bases and J by 1 base, with 13 bases between them. Per the germline V gene, CDR1 is SGHDT and CDR2 is YYEEEE. The CDR3 DNA follows: TGTGCCAGCAGCTTTTACGATGCCAGGTCCTACGAGCAGTACTTC. Protein: CASSFYDARSYEQYF.

CDR3 residues: CASSSWGLSYEQYF. DNA of the CDR3: TGTGCCAGCAGCTCCTGGGGCCTTTCCTACGAGCAGTACTTC. V gene TRBV7-2 combines with J gene TRBJ2-7; the D gene is possibly TRBD1 (5 bases). Germline CDR1 is SGHTA and CDR2 is FQGNSA. This CDR3 is built from 14 residues. Trimming took off 4 bases at V and 1 base at J, with 11 bases between the two ends.

For this clonotype: Its ends do not fully match the called genes, so a read error is possible. This chain connects TRBV7-2 to TRBJ1-4; D call uncertain. The CDR3 spans 15 residues. Germline lookup yields CDR1 SGHTA and CDR2 FQGNSA. The CDR3 loop reads CASSLESRLNEKLFF. The CDR3 coding sequence is TGTGCCAGCAGTTTAGAGTCCAGGCTTAATGAAAAACTGTTTTTT.